This T cell receptor beta chain stems from a study of T cells in Graves' hyperthyroidism and ophthalmopathy. The investigators amplified TCR beta CDR3 regions from RNA transcripts. An initial round of RT-PCR targeting the TCR CDR3 relied on the HTBI primer set. Via MiXCR, TCRdb re-called the multiplex PCR reads, giving one row per CDR3 protein. Of over 500,000 distinct CDR3 sequences listed, around 15% are singletons. The germline V and J ends were trimmed by 6 bases and 6 bases, with 15 bases remaining between them. The CDR3 covers 13 residues. With regard to this clonotype: The missing conserved phenylalanine or tryptophan at the end of this CDR3 makes a read error likely.

Uncontrolled infection, other autoimmune disease, pregnancy or lactation led to exclusion. Clinicians diagnosed patients from clinical symptoms, serum thyroxine and TRAb, thyroid ultrasound and orbital computed tomography. The authors obtained PBMCs from about 9 ml of fresh peripheral blood. The chain employs TRBV12-3 or TRBV12-4 and TRBJ2-7; D is unresolved. Sequencing input: blood. The receptor comes from a woman in her 30s with Graves' ophthalmopathy. CDR3 sequence (DNA): TGTGCCAGCAGGGTTGACGGCCTCGGCGAGCAGTACATC. Its protein is CASRVDGLGEQYI.